These 8 T cell receptor beta chains share one sample of origin, sequenced in a study of T-cell memory formation after mild COVID-19. TCRdb called the 5' RACE reads again in MiXCR, with one record for every CDR3 protein. The profile shows around 500,000 distinct CDR3 sequences, around a sixth of them singletons. The sequencing input was PBMCs or a T cell subset sorted from them (not recorded which). These receptors all stem from an adult woman who had mild COVID-19 (a few samples of this study predate the infection). Cell type and time point are not known.

The rearrangement uses TRBV7-3 and TRBJ2-3, with a tentative D call TRBD2 (7 bases). The ends were cut back, 5 bases at V and 7 bases at J, with 19 bases in the middle. Germline V gives CDR1 SGHTA, CDR2 FQGTGA. The CDR3 runs 15 residues. The CDR3: CASSPEGGFDNTQYF. CDR3 nucleotide sequence: TGTGCCAGCAGCCCCGAGGGGGGGTTCGACAATACGCAGTATTTT.

The chain uses TRBV25-1 and TRBJ2-7, with 9 bases that match TRBD1. The V gene's germline CDR1 is MGHDK and CDR2 SYGVNS. V gave up 4 bases and J gave up 3 bases; unmatched junction bases: 10. The CDR3 sequence is 16 residues long. DNA for the CDR3: TGTGCCAGCAGTGCTGTCGGGACAGGGCTATACTACGAGCAGTACTTC. Translation gives CASSAVGTGLYYEQYF.

There are many counts of this clonotype. This chain joins TRBV12-3 or TRBV12-4 and TRBJ2-5, with 12 bases aligning to TRBD1. V shed 6 bases, J shed 2 bases, and the junction held 7 bases outside the gene matches. The CDR3 has 16 amino acids. The chain's CDR3 is CASSRGTGGSQETQYF. The CDR3, as DNA: TGTGCCAGCAGCCGAGGGACAGGGGGCTCTCAAGAGACCCAGTACTTC.

The rearrangement joins TRBV20-1 to TRBJ2-5; D may be TRBD1 or TRBD2 (5 bases each). The germline V gene has CDR1 DFQATT and CDR2 SNEGSKA (reference sequence). This CDR3 region has 15 residues. V was cut by 0 bases and J by 0 bases, with 11 bases left in between. In nucleotides, the CDR3 is TGCAGTGCTAGAGATGTCCGGGACGACCAAGAGACCCAGTACTTC. Encoded protein: CSARDVRDDQETQYF.

In this sample, this clonotype turned up a few times. This chain joins TRBV12-3 or TRBV12-4 and TRBJ2-1; D might be TRBD2 (5 bases). The V end was cut by 3 bases, the J end by 2 bases, with 11 bases between. The CDR3 extends over 15 amino acids. The CDR3: CASSFRRTPYNEQFF. In DNA form, the CDR3 reads TGTGCCAGCAGTTTTCGGCGGACTCCCTACAATGAGCAGTTCTTC.

This chain links TRBV14 with TRBJ2-7; D possibly matches TRBD1 or TRBD2 (5 bases each). Trimming took off 4 bases at V and 2 bases at J, with 18 bases between the two ends. Germline V gene data show CDR1 as SGHDN and CDR2 as FVKESK. This CDR3 spans 16 amino acids. The chain's CDR3 is CASSRFGTDPTYEQYF. The CDR3 nucleotides read TGTGCCAGCAGCCGATTTGGGACGGACCCAACCTACGAGCAGTACTTC.

The chain recombines TRBV6-5 with TRBJ1-1; the match to TRBD1 covers 9 bases. The CDR3 covers 16 residues. CDR1 MNHEY and CDR2 SVGAGI come from the germline V gene. V was pared by 5 bases and J by 4 bases, with 11 bases of the junction left unmatched. In nucleotides, the CDR3 is TGTGCCAGCAGTGGCGCCGGGACAGGGTTTGGCACTGAAGCTTTCTTT. Its protein product is CASSGAGTGFGTEAFF.

The chain has TRBV12-3 or TRBV12-4 and TRBJ2-1, with TRBD2 matching over 11 bases. J was trimmed by 6 bases and V by 5 bases; bases with no gene match: 3. This CDR3 region has 14 residues. CDR3 bases: TGTGCCAGCAGTCCGGGACTAGCGGTCAATGAGCAGTTCTTC. Residues: CASSPGLAVNEQFF.